Each of the 31 T cell receptor beta chains below was sequenced from the same sample in a study of T-cell memory formation after mild COVID-19 (dated by TCRdb to about 2021). The library came from 5' RACE. The sample was run on an Illumina NovaSeq 6000. TCRdb reran the public reads through fastp at Q25 and MiXCR, keeping productive beta chains. Rows merge per CDR3 protein into single entries with the most common DNA and genes. The sample contains about 470,000 distinct CDR3 sequences, over 15% of them found a single time. The leading ten clones occupy 9% to 15% of the sample. The sample was PBMCs or a T cell subset sorted from them (not recorded which). The receptors stem from an adult woman who had mild COVID-19 (a few samples of this study predate the infection). The sample titles of this study are shuffled in the database, so cell type and time point are left out; the donor was told from shared clones.

This clonotype was counted at least ten times. The rearrangement joins TRBV12-3 or TRBV12-4 to TRBJ2-1, with TRBD2 as a possible D gene (5 bases). V lost 7 bases and J 9 bases, leaving 13 bases between the germline ends. This CDR3 is 12 amino acids long. The CDR3 loop is CASNRGFSEQFF. For the CDR3, the DNA is TGTGCCAGCAACCGGGGATTTAGTGAGCAGTTCTTC.

This chain uses TRBV6-1 with TRBJ1-1; D remains ambiguous. CDR3 size: 13 residues. The V end lost 2 bases, the J end lost 11 bases, and 15 bases lay between the germline ends. In germline, CDR1 is MNHNS, CDR2 SASEGT. In nucleotides, the CDR3 is TGTGCCAGCAGTGAACGGCAGGCTTTAGTTGCTTTCTTT. Translating it yields CASSERQALVAFF.

This clonotype turned up a few times. V gene TRBV4-3 combines with J gene TRBJ2-7, with 10 bases that match TRBD2. Germline V gene lookup returns CDR1 LGHNA and CDR2 YSLEER. CDR3 length: 15 amino acids. The J segment lost 2 bases and the V segment lost 3 bases, leaving 4 bases of the junction unmatched. CDR3 in amino acids: CASSQWTSGTYEQYF. DNA of the CDR3: TGCGCCAGCAGCCAGTGGACTAGCGGAACCTACGAGCAGTACTTC.

This clonotype appeared many times. The chain has TRBV28 and TRBJ2-7; D is undetermined. CDR3 length: 12 residues. CDR1 and CDR2 (germline): MDHEN, SYDVKM. Between the trimmed V and J ends, which lost 7 bases and 2 bases, there was a span of 9 bases. CDR3 sequence (DNA): TGTGCCAGCAAAGGCGGACCCTACGAGCAGTACTTC. Its protein product is CASKGGPYEQYF.

The V gene is TRBV7-8, the J gene TRBJ1-2; D uncertain. The CDR3 is 15 amino acids. Trimming shortened V by 3 bases and J by 4 bases, and 15 bases separated the two germline ends. Germline V CDR1 and CDR2: SGHVS, FQNEAQ. The CDR3 nucleotides are TGTGCCAGCAGCTTGATGGTATCCAACTCCTATGGCTACACCTTC. Encoded protein: CASSLMVSNSYGYTF.

The chain uses TRBV18 and TRBJ2-1, with 12 nucleotides matching TRBD2. The CDR3 spans 16 residues. Germline V gene lookup returns CDR1 KGHSH and CDR2 LQKENI. Unmatched junction bases numbered 8, after V lost 3 bases and J lost 8 bases. In DNA form, the CDR3 reads TGTGCCAGCTCACCTTCTCTAGCGGGAGGGCGGGATGAGCAGTTCTTC. Translating gives CASSPSLAGGRDEQFF.

The chain carries TRBV18 and TRBJ1-1; TRBD1 aligns across 8 bases. This CDR3 is built from 16 residues. V shed 1 base, J shed 3 bases, and the junction held 7 bases outside the gene matches. Germline values: CDR1 KGHSH, CDR2 LQKENI. The CDR3 nucleotides read TGTGCCAGCTCACCACGGGCAGGGGGCGCGGACACTGAAGCTTTCTTT. This codes for CASSPRAGGADTEAFF.

This clonotype was picked up a small number of times. This chain links TRBV28 with TRBJ2-5; 7 positions agree with TRBD1. J gave up 5 bases and V 3 bases, and 21 bases lay outside the gene matches. The CDR3 spans 19 residues. Germline CDR1 is MDHEN and CDR2 is SYDVKM. Here the CDR3 reads CASSFFSLARDSPWETQYF. The DNA for the CDR3 is TGTGCCAGCAGTTTCTTTAGTCTGGCTAGGGACAGCCCTTGGGAGACCCAGTACTTC.

The chain couples TRBV9 to TRBJ2-1, with TRBD2 identical over 7 bases. CDR3 length: 14 residues. CDR1 is SGDLS, CDR2 YYNGEE, per germline. V shed 0 bases and J 12 bases; nucleotides not matched to a gene: 9. CDR3 sequence (DNA): TGTGCCAGCAGCGTAGACGGAGGACTAGGGGTGCAGTTCTTC. It specifies CASSVDGGLGVQFF.

The chain is built from TRBV7-9 and TRBJ1-2; D remains unclear. CDR1 and CDR2 (germline): SEHNR, FQNEAQ (reference sequence). Trimming stripped 5 bases from V and 7 bases from J, with 8 bases between. This CDR3 is 11 amino acids long. The CDR3 sequence: CASSPGSGYTF. The CDR3 nucleotides are TGTGCCAGCAGCCCCGGGAGTGGCTACACCTTC.

In this sample, this clonotype turned up a few times. V and J are TRBV5-1 and TRBJ1-2; D ambiguous. V was cut by 0 bases and J by 0 bases, with 9 bases left in between. The CDR3 contains 15 residues. Per germline, CDR1 SGHRS and CDR2 YFSETQ. CDR3 coding DNA: TGCGCCAGCAGCTTGGACGGTGGGACTAACTATGGCTACACCTTC. Its translation is CASSLDGGTNYGYTF.

The sample holds many counts of this clonotype. This chain joins TRBV24-1 and TRBJ2-7, with D perhaps given as TRBD1 or TRBD2 (5 bases each). Trimming pared 8 bases from V and 0 bases from J, leaving 13 bases between. Germline V gene lookup returns CDR1 KGHDR and CDR2 SFDVKD. The CDR3 is made up of 14 amino acids. CDR3 DNA: TGTGCCACCACGAACTGGGGGAGCTCCTACGAGCAGTACTTC. This encodes CATTNWGSSYEQYF.

This clonotype was observed at least ten times. CDR3 amino acids: CASSPRQGGYEQYF. In nucleotides, the CDR3 is TGTGCCAGCAGCCCTCGACAGGGAGGGTACGAGCAGTACTTC. The chain is built from TRBV14 and TRBJ2-7, with D perhaps TRBD1 or TRBD2 (7 bases each). The CDR3 spans 14 residues. Deletions cut 4 bases from V and 4 bases from J, with 14 bases between. The V gene's germline CDR1 is SGHDN and CDR2 FVKESK. Supplemented by reference TRBV14 and TRBJ2-7, the full variable domain reads EAGVTQFPSHSVIEKGQTVTLRCDPISGHDNLYWYRRVMGKEIKFLLHFVKESKQDESGMPNNRFLAERTGGTYSTLKVQPAELEDSGVYFCASSPRQGGYEQYFGPGTRLTVT.

The rearrangement links TRBV7-9 to TRBJ2-1; no clear D. V was clipped by 5 bases and J by 10 bases, with 12 bases between them. The CDR3 consists of 12 residues. Per germline, CDR1 SEHNR and CDR2 FQNEAQ (reference sequence). The CDR3 spells CASSPYTGEQFF. The CDR3 nucleotides read TGTGCCAGCAGCCCCTACACCGGCGAGCAGTTCTTC.

The chain recombines TRBV5-6 with TRBJ2-5, with TRBD1 matching over 8 bases. CDR3 length: 14 amino acids. CDR1 and CDR2 from the germline V gene are SGHDT and YYEEEE. Trimming cost V 4 bases and J 5 bases; bases outside gene matches: 7. CDR3 in amino acids: CASSDDRGWETQYF. The DNA of the CDR3 is TGTGCCAGCAGCGACGACAGGGGCTGGGAGACCCAGTACTTC.

This clonotype was seen only a few times. This chain uses TRBV5-1 with TRBJ1-1; D gene ambiguous. This CDR3 region has 14 residues. V lost 2 bases to trimming and J lost 0 bases, with 8 bases between them. The germline CDR1 and CDR2 sequences are SGHRS and YFSETQ. CDR3 DNA: TGCGCCAGCAGCTTAGACACCTTGAACACTGAAGCTTTCTTT. It translates to CASSLDTLNTEAFF.

This clonotype was seen a few times. This sequence joins TRBV7-2 and TRBJ2-3, with D unresolved. The CDR3 is 13 residues long. The germline V gene encodes CDR1 SGHTA and CDR2 FQGNSA. Trimming removed 1 base at V and 4 bases at J, with 6 bases between. CDR3 protein: CASSLVLPDTQYF. The CDR3 bases are TGTGCCAGCAGCTTAGTGCTACCAGATACGCAGTATTTT.

A few counts support this clonotype. V is TRBV5-1 and J is TRBJ1-4; 7 bases map to TRBD1. Germline V lookup: CDR1 SGHRS, CDR2 YFSETQ. This CDR3 is built from 16 residues. V dropped 4 bases and J dropped 4; count of bases not matched to a gene: 10. CDR3 in DNA: TGCGCCAGCAGCGCGTTAGACAGGGCCAGTAATGAAAAACTGTTTTTT. This translates into CASSALDRASNEKLFF.

The J gene is TRBJ2-6, the V gene TRBV7-9; TRBD1 might be the D (5 bases). V dropped 5 bases and J dropped 0 bases, with 11 bases sitting between them. The CDR3 spans 16 residues. Germline V lookup: CDR1 SEHNR, CDR2 FQNEAQ (reference sequence). DNA of the CDR3: TGTGCCAGCAGCACGACAGAATACTCTGGGGCCAACGTCCTGACTTTC. Translation gives CASSTTEYSGANVLTF. The full variable domain, completed using reference TRBV7-9 and TRBJ2-6, is DTGVSQNPRHKITKRGQNVTFRCDPISEHNRLYWYRQTLGQGPEFLTYFQNEAQLEKSRLLSDRFSAERPKGSFSTLEIQRTEQGDSAMYLCASSTTEYSGANVLTFGAGSRLTVL.

This clonotype was recorded many times. The chain employs TRBV12-3 or TRBV12-4 and TRBJ1-2; 8 nucleotides line up with TRBD1. The CDR3 is 15 amino acids. Trimming at V came to 6 bases and at J to 4 bases, leaving 10 bases not matched to a gene. As DNA, the CDR3 is TGTGCCAGCAGCCATATGGACAGGGTATCCTATGGCTACACCTTC. It translates to CASSHMDRVSYGYTF.

The chain combines TRBV6-2 or TRBV6-3 with TRBJ2-7; D unclear. The CDR3 runs 15 residues. Germline CDR1 reads MNHEY; CDR2 reads SVGEGT. V lost 0 bases and J 3 bases, leaving 12 bases between the germline ends. The CDR3 region has the DNA TGTGCCAGCAGTTACTCGAAGCTGGCAATCTACGAGCAGTACTTC. Protein: CASSYSKLAIYEQYF.

The sample holds a few counts of this clonotype. V gene TRBV7-8 combines with J gene TRBJ2-7; D remains ambiguous. Trimming removed 1 base at V and 3 bases at J, with 13 bases between. This CDR3 spans 15 amino acids. The germline CDR1 and CDR2 sequences are SGHVS and FQNEAQ. The CDR3 nucleotides are TGTGCCAGCAGCTTAGAGTCATACGGCTACTACGAGCAGTACTTC. It specifies CASSLESYGYYEQYF.

This clonotype was counted at least ten times. The V gene is TRBV9, the J gene TRBJ2-7, with D perhaps TRBD2 (5 bases). This CDR3 spans 16 amino acids. The germline V gene has CDR1 SGDLS and CDR2 YYNGEE. V shed 4 bases and J shed 6 bases, with 23 bases lying between them. The CDR3: CASSFLSTGKRSEQYF. CDR3 bases: TGTGCCAGCAGCTTTCTGTCGACGGGAAAAAGGAGCGAGCAGTACTTC.

Only a few counts were recorded for this clonotype. The chain recombines TRBV30 with TRBJ2-7; maybe TRBD2 (6 bases). Trimming removed 0 bases from V and 2 bases from J, with 8 bases in between. There are 13 residues in the CDR3. CDR1 is GTSNPN, CDR2 SVGIG, per germline (reference sequence). The CDR3 sequence: CAWSVRRAYEQYF. DNA for the CDR3: TGTGCCTGGAGTGTACGGAGGGCCTACGAGCAGTACTTC.

The gene calls are TRBV5-1 and TRBJ2-3, with 11 bases that match TRBD1. The CDR3 has 15 amino acids. In germline, CDR1 is SGHRS, CDR2 YFSETQ. With V trimmed by 4 bases and J by 5 bases, 6 bases remained unmatched. The CDR3 loop reads CASSEPGQGVDTQYF. DNA of the CDR3: TGCGCCAGCAGCGAACCGGGACAGGGGGTAGATACGCAGTATTTT.

The chain carries TRBV11-2 and TRBJ2-5; D is unresolved. The germline V gene encodes CDR1 SGHAT and CDR2 FQNNGV. The CDR3 extends over 12 amino acids. With 5 bases removed from V and 0 bases from J, the gap between germline ends came to 4 bases. Here the CDR3 DNA reads TGTGCCAGCAGCGGTGACCAAGAGACCCAGTACTTC. The encoded protein is CASSGDQETQYF.

This clonotype showed up many times. This chain uses TRBV7-2 with TRBJ2-7; TRBD2 aligns across 8 bases. Germline CDR1 is SGHTA and CDR2 is FQGNSA. CDR3 size: 16 residues. The V segment lost 0 bases and the J segment 2 bases; nucleotides outside the gene matches: 6. The CDR3 nucleotides are TGTGCCAGCAGCTTAGCCCTCAGCGGGGGAACCTACGAGCAGTACTTC. It yields the protein CASSLALSGGTYEQYF. The complete variable domain, with remaining parts taken from reference TRBV7-2 and TRBJ2-7, reads GAGVSQSPSNKVTEKGKDVELRCDPISGHTALYWYRQSLGQGLEFLIYFQGNSAPDKSGLPSDRFSAERTGGSVSTLTIQRTQQEDSAVYLCASSLALSGGTYEQYFGPGTRLTVT.

In this sample, this clonotype turned up once. The chain employs TRBV7-8 and TRBJ2-5; 8 bases are a match to TRBD1. CDR1 SGHVS and CDR2 FQNEAQ come from the germline V gene. The CDR3 covers 13 residues. The J segment lost 6 bases and the V segment lost 3 bases, leaving 3 bases of the junction unmatched. DNA for the CDR3: TGTGCCAGCAGCTTTGGACAGGGAAAGACCCAGTACTTC. Translated, it gives CASSFGQGKTQYF.

This clonotype was detected a few times. The J gene is TRBJ2-3, the V gene TRBV9; 11 bases line up with TRBD1. From germline, CDR1 is SGDLS and CDR2 YYNGEE. The CDR3 runs 15 residues. V trimming: 4 bases; J trimming: 4 bases; junction bases outside the gene matches: 5. CDR3 in amino acids: CASSPQGQGADTQYF. CDR3 DNA: TGTGCCAGCAGCCCTCAGGGACAGGGGGCAGATACGCAGTATTTT. The full variable domain, rest sourced from reference TRBV9 and TRBJ2-3, is DSGVTQTPKHLITATGQRVTLRCSPRSGDLSVYWYQQSLDQGLQFLIQYYNGEERAKGNILERFSAQQFPDLHSELNLSSLELGDSALYFCASSPQGQGADTQYFGPGTRLTVL.

This clonotype was recorded a few times. The chain has TRBV12-3 or TRBV12-4 and TRBJ1-1; the D gene is possibly TRBD1 (6 bases). V gave up 3 bases and J gave up 2 bases, with 10 bases separating them. This CDR3 is 14 amino acids long. The CDR3 protein is CASSFQGINTEAFF. Here the CDR3 DNA reads TGTGCCAGCAGTTTTCAGGGGATTAACACTGAAGCTTTCTTT.

This clonotype was counted at least ten times. The chain links TRBV6-1 to TRBJ1-2, with TRBD1 identical over 12 bases. The CDR3 extends over 15 amino acids. Germline CDR1 and CDR2: MNHNS and SASEGT. V lost 5 bases and J lost 6; bases outside the gene matches: 7. The CDR3, as DNA: TGTGCCAGCAGTCCGCGGGACAGGGGGCTTGATGGCTACACCTTC. It encodes CASSPRDRGLDGYTF.